Below are 23 T cell receptor beta chains sequenced from a single sample in a study of identical twins. A single record per CDR3 protein comes from TCRdb applying MiXCR to the 5' RACE reads. The sample records 650,000 to 750,000 distinct CDR3 sequences, roughly 20% being singletons. This same sample was also part of a study on T cells expressing NK-cell markers.

Sequencing was done on a sample of PBMCs. These receptors were taken from a woman younger than 35 in good health.

The chain is built from TRBV5-5 and TRBJ2-1; no reliable D call. The V gene's germline CDR1 is SGHKS and CDR2 YYEKEE (reference sequence). This CDR3 comprises 14 residues. The ends were cut back, 2 bases at V and 5 bases at J, with 11 bases in the middle. The CDR3: CASSFPGVDNEQFF. CDR3 nucleotides: TGTGCCAGCAGCTTTCCTGGGGTGGACAATGAGCAGTTCTTC. Filled out from reference TRBV5-5 and TRBJ2-1, the complete variable domain reads DAGVTQSPTHLIKTRGQQVTLRCSPISGHKSVSWYQQVLGQGPQFIFQYYEKEERGRGNFPDRFSARQFPNYSSELNVNALLLGDSALYLCASSFPGVDNEQFFGPGTRLTVL.

This clonotype was seen a few times. The V gene is TRBV7-9, the J gene TRBJ2-7; D unresolved. The length of the CDR3 is 13 residues. Germline V lookup: CDR1 SEHNR, CDR2 FQNEAQ (reference sequence). Trimming left V 1 base short and J 7 bases short, with 11 bases between. CDR3 sequence (DNA): TGTGCCAGCAGCTTAGTTCCAGGTCATGAGCAGTACTTC. Translating it yields CASSLVPGHEQYF.

This rearrangement joins TRBV7-9 to TRBJ2-3; D uncertain. From germline, CDR1 is SEHNR and CDR2 FQNEAQ (reference sequence). V shed 6 bases and J shed 5 bases, with 9 bases lying between them. The length of the CDR3 is 12 residues. The CDR3 loop is CASRSGGDTQYF. The DNA for the CDR3 is TGTGCCAGCAGAAGTGGTGGAGATACGCAGTATTTT.

In this sample, this clonotype turned up many times. The chain uses TRBV6-5 and TRBJ1-3; 8 bases line up with TRBD1. V trimming: 0 bases; J trimming: 4 bases; junction bases outside the gene matches: 2. Germline V CDR1 and CDR2: MNHEY, SVGAGI. This CDR3 has 15 residues. CDR3 amino acids: CASSYSQGAGNTIYF. In nucleotides, the CDR3 is TGTGCCAGCAGTTACTCGCAGGGGGCAGGAAACACCATATATTTT.

The V and J genes are TRBV7-8 and TRBJ2-7; the D is unclear. V gave up 5 bases and J gave up 3 bases, with 14 bases separating them. This CDR3 has 14 amino acids. The germline gives CDR1 SGHVS, CDR2 FQNEAQ. For the CDR3, the DNA is TGTGCCAGCAGCGATCCAAGGGATCGCTACGAGCAGTACTTC. This sequence encodes CASSDPRDRYEQYF.

Here the CDR3 reads CASSELPAGGEQYF. CDR3 DNA: TGCGCCAGCAGTGAGTTGCCAGCCGGAGGCGAGCAGTACTTC. The V call is TRBV10-2, the J call TRBJ2-7; a weak D match, TRBD2 (5 bases). The CDR3 has 14 amino acids. Germline V gene data show CDR1 as WSHSY and CDR2 as SAAADI. The V gene lost 1 base and the J gene lost 6 bases, with 13 bases spanning the gap.

The sample holds many counts of this clonotype. The genes are TRBV2 and TRBJ2-7; the D is unclear. The CDR3 length is 14 residues. The germline gives CDR1 SNHLY, CDR2 FYNNEI. V gave up 3 bases and J gave up 0 bases, with 9 bases separating them. CDR3 DNA: TGTGCCAGCAGTGAGGGCCTTGGCTCCTACGAGCAGTACTTC. Its protein is CASSEGLGSYEQYF.

This clonotype was observed many times. The genes are TRBV29-1 and TRBJ1-1; possible D gene TRBD1, 6 bases. Germline V gives CDR1 SQVTM, CDR2 ANQGSEA. V lost 6 bases, J lost 0 bases, and 14 bases lay in between. The CDR3 extends over 14 amino acids. The CDR3: CSVNGTPMNTEAFF. The DNA for the CDR3 is TGCAGCGTCAACGGGACACCTATGAACACTGAAGCTTTCTTT. Full variable domain (missing parts from reference TRBV29-1 and TRBJ1-1): SAVISQKPSRDICQRGTSLTIQCQVDSQVTMMFWYRQQPGQSLTLIATANQGSEATYESGFVIDKFPISRPNLTFSTLTVSNMSPEDSSIYLCSVNGTPMNTEAFFGQGTRLTVV.

This clonotype was seen at least ten times. The chain employs TRBV5-1 and TRBJ2-5; 9 bases agree with TRBD1. Germline CDR1 and CDR2: SGHRS and YFSETQ. Trimming at V came to 4 bases and at J to 5 bases, leaving 12 bases not matched to a gene. CDR3 size: 16 residues. The CDR3 region is CASSISGTGREETQYF. DNA for the CDR3: TGCGCCAGCAGCATATCCGGGACAGGGAGAGAGGAGACCCAGTACTTC.

This CDR3 is CASRPTGLEDTQYF. Written as DNA, the CDR3 is TGCGCCAGCAGACCAACCGGACTTGAAGATACGCAGTATTTT. V and J are TRBV5-1 and TRBJ2-3; D possibly corresponds to TRBD2 (5 bases). The ends were cut back, 5 bases at V and 5 bases at J, with 15 bases in the middle. The length of the CDR3 is 14 residues. Germline V CDR1 and CDR2: SGHRS, YFSETQ.

This clonotype was recorded a few times. This chain connects TRBV3-1 to TRBJ2-3, with D perhaps matching TRBD2 (5 bases). Germline values: CDR1 LGHDT, CDR2 YNNKEL (reference sequence). Trimming removed 2 bases from V and 6 bases from J, with 12 bases in between. This CDR3 has 14 amino acids. CDR3: CASSQKRLADTQYF. DNA of the CDR3: TGTGCCAGCAGCCAAAAGCGGCTCGCGGATACGCAGTATTTT.

This clonotype has just one count. The chain recombines TRBV20-1 with TRBJ2-1; tentative D call: TRBD2 (6 bases). CDR3 length equals 16 residues. Per germline, CDR1 DFQATT and CDR2 SNEGSKA (reference sequence). Trimming stripped 6 bases from V and 0 bases from J, with 18 bases between. The CDR3 DNA reads as TGCAGTGCCGTAACTAGCCTCCTTAGCTCCTACAATGAGCAGTTCTTC. It translates to CSAVTSLLSSYNEQFF.

The genes are TRBV4-2 and TRBJ2-5; no reliable D call. CDR1 is LGHNA and CDR2 is YNFKEQ in the germline V gene. Trimming left V 1 base short and J 2 bases short, with 11 bases between. The CDR3 runs to 15 residues. The CDR3 loop is CASSQAGGWQETQYF. CDR3 nucleotides: TGTGCCAGCAGCCAAGCTGGCGGCTGGCAAGAGACCCAGTACTTC.

The chain has TRBV24-1 and TRBJ2-3; TRBD2 matches at 8 bases. V was clipped by 4 bases and J by 4 bases; unmatched bases: 6. Germline V gene sequence: CDR1 KGHDR, CDR2 SFDVKD. This CDR3 has 15 amino acids. The chain's CDR3 is CATSDDGGGADTQYF. The DNA for the CDR3 is TGTGCCACCAGTGACGACGGGGGGGGTGCAGATACGCAGTATTTT.

This rearrangement joins TRBV5-1 to TRBJ2-1, with 15 positions matching TRBD2. There are 16 residues in the CDR3. The J segment lost 7 bases and the V segment lost 6 bases, leaving 8 bases of the junction unmatched. Per germline, CDR1 SGHRS and CDR2 YFSETQ. CDR3 nucleotides: TGCGCCAGCACCCTCGGGACTAGCGGGAGGACAAATGAGCAGTTCTTC. Protein sequence: CASTLGTSGRTNEQFF.

This clonotype appeared many times. The chain links TRBV15 to TRBJ2-3, with a tentative D call TRBD1 (6 bases). V was cut by 10 bases and J by 0 bases, with 14 bases left in between. CDR3 size: 14 residues. In germline, CDR1 is LNHNV, CDR2 YYDKDF (reference sequence). The CDR3 DNA is TGTGCCAGCAGGGGTCGGCGTAGCACAGATACGCAGTATTTT. Encoded protein: CASRGRRSTDTQYF. The whole variable domain, filled in from reference TRBV15 and TRBJ2-3, reads DAMVIQNPRYQVTQFGKPVTLSCSQTLNHNVMYWYQQKSSQAPKLLFHYYDKDFNNEADTPDNFQSRRPNTSFCFLDIRSPGLGDTAMYLCASRGRRSTDTQYFGPGTRLTVL.

This clonotype was counted ten times or more. This chain links TRBV4-1 with TRBJ2-7; 8 positions match TRBD2. The V gene end was trimmed by 1 base and the J gene end by 0 bases; junction bases not matched to a gene: 5. The CDR3 runs 16 residues. The germline V gene has CDR1 MGHRA and CDR2 YSYEKL. The CDR3 is CASSQVIAGPSYEQYF. Written as DNA, the CDR3 is TGCGCCAGCAGCCAAGTAATAGCGGGGCCCTCCTACGAGCAGTACTTC.

This chain joins TRBV12-3 or TRBV12-4 and TRBJ2-1, with D uncertain. V lost 6 bases, J lost 4 bases, and 16 bases lay in between. The CDR3 is 15 amino acids. The CDR3 DNA follows: TGTGCCAGCAGCCCCCGGGCCATTGCATACAATGAGCAGTTCTTC. Its protein is CASSPRAIAYNEQFF.

The chain joins TRBV13 to TRBJ2-7, with TRBD2 matching over 10 bases. CDR1 is PRHDT, CDR2 FYEKMQ, per germline (reference sequence). This CDR3 comprises 17 residues. The junction had 17 bases not matched to a gene; V was cut back by 5 bases and J by 7 bases. The CDR3 DNA reads TGTGCCAGCAGCCTGGGCCCGTCAGAGGGACTAGCGAGGGAGCAGTACTTC. Translation gives CASSLGPSEGLAREQYF. Together with reference TRBV13 and TRBJ2-7, the CDR3 gives the full variable domain: AAGVIQSPRHLIKEKRETATLKCYPIPRHDTVYWYQQGPGQDPQFLISFYEKMQSDKGSIPDRFSAQQFSDYHSELNMSSLELGDSALYFCASSLGPSEGLAREQYFGPGTRLTVT.

This chain joins TRBV12-3 or TRBV12-4 and TRBJ2-5; D perhaps matches TRBD1 (5 bases). This CDR3 is 17 amino acids long. V lost 3 bases, J lost 5 bases, and 22 bases lay in between. DNA of the CDR3: TGTGCCAGCAGTTTTTGGTGGGGCCAGGAACTCCGGGAGACCCAGTACTTC. This encodes CASSFWWGQELRETQYF.

This clonotype was seen a handful of times. CDR3 region: CASSLAIAGGPYEQYF. CDR3 DNA sequence: TGTGCCAGCAGCTTAGCAATAGCGGGAGGACCCTACGAGCAGTACTTC. V gene TRBV11-2 combines with J gene TRBJ2-7; 10 nucleotides agree with TRBD2. The germline gives CDR1 SGHAT, CDR2 FQNNGV. CDR3 length: 16 amino acids. The V gene end was trimmed by 1 base and the J gene end by 2 bases; junction bases not matched to a gene: 5.

A few counts support this clonotype. V usage is TRBV6-1 and J usage is TRBJ1-1, with 9 bases fitting TRBD1. The CDR3 totals 15 residues. Germline CDR1 MNHNS, CDR2 SASEGT. The trim removed 5 bases at V and 6 bases at J, leaving 10 bases unmatched. CDR3 in amino acids: CASSRPGTGKAEAFF. In nucleotides, the CDR3 is TGTGCCAGCAGTCGCCCCGGGACAGGGAAGGCTGAAGCTTTCTTT.

This clonotype has a handful of counts. The chain combines TRBV20-1 with TRBJ2-3; TRBD2 matches 13 bases. This CDR3 comprises 16 residues. CDR1 and CDR2 (germline): DFQATT, SNEGSKA (reference sequence). The junction had 5 bases not matched to a gene; V was cut back by 0 bases and J by 5 bases. The CDR3 is CSARDFRLAGGDTQYF. The CDR3 DNA follows: TGCAGTGCTAGAGATTTCCGACTAGCGGGGGGAGATACGCAGTATTTT.